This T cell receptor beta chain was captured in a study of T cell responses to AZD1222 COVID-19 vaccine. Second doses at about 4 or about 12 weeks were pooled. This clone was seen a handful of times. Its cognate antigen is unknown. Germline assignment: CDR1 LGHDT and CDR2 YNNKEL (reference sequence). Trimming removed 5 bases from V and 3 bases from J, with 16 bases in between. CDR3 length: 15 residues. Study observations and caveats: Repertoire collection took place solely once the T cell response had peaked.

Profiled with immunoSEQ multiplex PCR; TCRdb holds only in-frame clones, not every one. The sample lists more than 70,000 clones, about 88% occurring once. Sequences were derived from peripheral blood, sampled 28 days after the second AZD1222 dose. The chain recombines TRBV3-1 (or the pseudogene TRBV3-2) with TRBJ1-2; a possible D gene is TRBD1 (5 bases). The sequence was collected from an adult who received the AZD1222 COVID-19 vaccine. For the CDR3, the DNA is TGTGCCAGCAGCGCGACGGGGCAGGGCTACTATGGCTACACCTTC. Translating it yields CASSATGQGYYGYTF.